What follows are 9 T cell receptor beta chains derived from one specimen sequenced in a study of spatial heterogeneity in lung cancer. These TCRs' antigens remain unknown. The time point: sample taken at primary tumor resection. TCRdb ran MiXCR on the 5' RACE reads and lists one entry per CDR3 protein. Here the sample spans around 23,000 distinct CDR3 sequences, roughly 6.5% being singletons. Study conclusions and caveats: In tumors, expanded intratumoral alpha and beta TCR counts tracked mutation counts.

Sequences were derived from lung tumor tissue, sampled at surgery. The receptors stem from a male donor with early-stage non-small cell lung cancer.

This clonotype occurred many times. V and J are TRBV7-2 and TRBJ2-1; D assignment may be TRBD1 or TRBD2 (5 bases each). The CDR3 sequence is 15 residues long. In germline, CDR1 is SGHTA, CDR2 FQGNSA. Trimming shortened V by 3 bases and J by 10 bases, and 19 bases separated the two germline ends. The DNA of the CDR3 is TGTGCCAGCAGCTTTGGGACGCCCCTAGAGGGAGAGCAGTTCTTC. This codes for CASSFGTPLEGEQFF. Filled out from reference TRBV7-2 and TRBJ2-1, the complete variable domain reads GAGVSQSPSNKVTEKGKDVELRCDPISGHTALYWYRQSLGQGLEFLIYFQGNSAPDKSGLPSDRFSAERTGGSVSTLTIQRTQQEDSAVYLCASSFGTPLEGEQFFGPGTRLTVL.

This clonotype was seen at least ten times. This sequence joins TRBV2 and TRBJ2-1, with D possibly being TRBD1 (5 bases). Looked up from germline, CDR1 is SNHLY and CDR2 is FYNNEI. The CDR3 has 12 amino acids. V lost 3 bases and J lost 11, with 11 bases in between. Here the CDR3 DNA reads TGTGCCAGCAGTGAGATTAACAGGAAGCAGTTCTTC. Translated: CASSEINRKQFF.

This chain links TRBV5-4 with TRBJ1-2; 10 bases match TRBD1. The CDR3 consists of 15 residues. V shed 4 bases and J 4 bases; nucleotides not matched to a gene: 7. Germline V gene lookup returns CDR1 SGHNT and CDR2 YYREEE (reference sequence). CDR3 amino acids: CASSQTTGGAYGYTF. The CDR3 nucleotides read TGTGCCAGCAGCCAAACGACAGGGGGCGCCTATGGCTACACCTTC.

This clonotype was found many times. The chain combines TRBV7-9 with TRBJ2-5; 12 positions match TRBD2. J was trimmed by 4 bases and V by 5 bases; bases with no gene match: 8. The germline gives CDR1 SEHNR, CDR2 FQNEAQ (reference sequence). CDR3 size: 16 residues. CDR3 bases: TGTGCCAGCAGCCCAGGACTAGCGGGACGGTCAGAGACCCAGTACTTC. The encoded protein is CASSPGLAGRSETQYF.

By share, this clonotype ranks as medium-sized. This CDR3 reads CASSLGGSNTEAFF. CDR3 DNA sequence: TGTGCCAGCAGTTTAGGGGGTTCGAACACTGAAGCTTTCTTT. This chain uses TRBV27 with TRBJ1-1, with a tentative D call TRBD1 (5 bases). V was pared by 2 bases and J by 1 base, with 8 bases between. The CDR3 totals 14 residues. In germline, CDR1 is MNHEY, CDR2 SMNVEV (reference sequence).

The table lists this clonotype with many counts. The chain employs TRBV6-1 and TRBJ2-7; D call uncertain. The CDR3 spans 11 residues. From germline, CDR1 is MNHNS and CDR2 SASEGT. V lost 8 bases and J 3 bases, leaving 8 bases between the germline ends. As DNA, the CDR3 is TGTGCCAGCCTATACATCTACGAGCAGTACTTC. Translated, it gives CASLYIYEQYF.

This clonotype was counted at least ten times. The chain combines TRBV24-1 with TRBJ2-5; possibly TRBD1 for D (6 bases). CDR1 and CDR2 (germline): KGHDR, SFDVKD. V was pared by 5 bases and J by 2 bases, with 17 bases between. This CDR3 is 16 amino acids long. CDR3 nucleotides: TGTGCCACCAGTGTTGGATGGGGGCTGGGGCAAGAGACCCAGTACTTC. Amino acids: CATSVGWGLGQETQYF.

By its share, this clonotype is medium-sized. CDR3 amino acids: CASIQAAGGEQYF. The CDR3 region has the DNA TGTGCCAGCATCCAGGCAGCAGGGGGCGAGCAGTACTTC. The genes are TRBV28 and TRBJ2-7, with 7 bases fitting TRBD1. The CDR3 spans 13 residues. Trimming removed 7 bases from V and 6 bases from J; junction bases left unmatched: 9. Per the germline V gene, CDR1 is MDHEN and CDR2 is SYDVKM.

The table lists this clonotype with many counts. This chain joins TRBV5-1 and TRBJ1-2; D is unclear. Looked up from germline, CDR1 is SGHRS and CDR2 is YFSETQ. Trimming cost V 0 bases and J 4 bases, with 13 bases left between them. The CDR3 totals 15 residues. In nucleotides, the CDR3 is TGCGCCAGCAGCTTGGCCGGTCAGCCTGCCTATGGCTACACCTTC. This gives the protein CASSLAGQPAYGYTF.